Following are 11 T cell receptor beta chains from one sample sequenced in a study of cytomegalovirus exposure and HLA in healthy donors. Generated by immunoSEQ multiplex PCR, the TCRdb table keeps only in-frame clones and is missing some. The profile shows about 220,000 clones, 65% to 85% of them singletons. The sample taken for sequencing was PBMCs. These receptor sequences come from a woman younger than 45 in good health and CMV-seropositive.

This clone was picked up a small number of times. This chain joins TRBV6-5 and TRBJ2-7; no clear D. Germline V gene sequence: CDR1 MNHEY, CDR2 SVGAGI. The CDR3 has 11 residues. V lost 5 bases and J 3 bases, leaving 5 bases between the germline ends. The CDR3 protein is CASSTLYEQYF. CDR3 nucleotides: TGTGCCAGCAGTACACTCTACGAGCAGTACTTC.

The rearrangement links TRBV29-1 to TRBJ2-7, with 9 bases matching TRBD1. V shed 4 bases and J 4 bases; nucleotides not matched to a gene: 5. The CDR3 consists of 13 residues. The germline V gene has CDR1 SQVTM and CDR2 ANQGSEA. For the CDR3, the DNA is TGCAGCGTTGTAGAACAGGGGGCTTACGAGCAGTACTTC. Translating gives CSVVEQGAYEQYF.

J is TRBJ1-2 and V is TRBV5-1; 10 nucleotides line up with TRBD1. Germline V CDR1 and CDR2: SGHRS, YFSETQ. The V gene end was trimmed by 0 bases and the J gene end by 3 bases; junction bases not matched to a gene: 2. The CDR3 has 15 residues. The CDR3 region has the DNA TGCGCCAGCAGCTTGGAAGGGACAGGGGACTATGGCTACACCTTC. Translation gives CASSLEGTGDYGYTF.

The chain links TRBV5-1 to TRBJ2-1; maybe TRBD1 (6 bases). CDR1 and CDR2 from the germline V gene are SGHRS and YFSETQ. This CDR3 is 12 amino acids long. V gave up 4 bases and J gave up 9 bases, with 11 bases separating them. The CDR3 loop is CASSMPGVEQFF. CDR3 DNA sequence: TGCGCCAGCAGCATGCCAGGGGTTGAGCAGTTCTTC.

A single count supports this clone. This chain uses TRBV30 with TRBJ1-1; D is uncertain. The CDR3 has 14 amino acids. Trimming removed 2 bases from V and 5 bases from J, with 15 bases in between. Germline V gene data show CDR1 as GTSNPN and CDR2 as SVGIG (reference sequence). Written as DNA, the CDR3 is TGTGCCTGGAGTACCGGAGGGTTTAGGACTGAAGCTTTCTTT. Encoded protein: CAWSTGGFRTEAFF.

This chain links TRBV7-6 with TRBJ2-1, with D perhaps matching TRBD2 (6 bases). This CDR3 contains 14 residues. The V gene lost 3 bases and the J gene lost 7 bases, with 13 bases spanning the gap. Germline assignment: CDR1 SGHVS and CDR2 FNYEAQ. CDR3 in amino acids: CASSFAGSWNEQFF. CDR3 bases: TGTGCCAGCAGCTTCGCCGGGAGTTGGAATGAGCAGTTCTTC.

Only a few counts were recorded for this clone. This chain links TRBV14 with TRBJ2-7; possibly TRBD2 for D (5 bases). The CDR3 totals 15 residues. V was pared by 2 bases and J by 5 bases, with 16 bases between. Looked up from germline, CDR1 is SGHDN and CDR2 is FVKESK. The CDR3 protein is CASSQNFRTPNEQYF. The CDR3 nucleotides read TGTGCCAGCAGCCAAAATTTTCGGACTCCTAACGAGCAGTACTTC.

This chain joins TRBV7-9 and TRBJ2-1, with D perhaps TRBD2 (5 bases). The V gene's germline CDR1 is SEHNR and CDR2 FQNEAQ (reference sequence). Trimming shortened V by 5 bases and J by 12 bases, and 14 bases separated the two germline ends. CDR3 length: 12 residues. CDR3 region: CASSRTTKGQFF. CDR3 bases: TGTGCCAGCAGCCGAACGACTAAAGGGCAGTTCTTC.

V usage is TRBV29-1 and J usage is TRBJ2-3; 10 positions agree with TRBD2. This CDR3 contains 15 residues. The J segment lost 3 bases and the V segment lost 8 bases, leaving 11 bases of the junction unmatched. The germline CDR1 and CDR2 sequences are SQVTM and ANQGSEA. The CDR3 sequence: CSSRGAGGPTDTQYF. In nucleotides, the CDR3 is TGCAGCTCTCGGGGAGCGGGAGGGCCGACAGATACGCAGTATTTT.

The genes are TRBV10-3 and TRBJ1-5; TRBD1 agrees at 7 bases. J gave up 7 bases and V 3 bases, and 6 bases lay outside the gene matches. This CDR3 has 14 amino acids. CDR1 and CDR2 (germline): ENHRY, SYGVKD. The CDR3 reads CAISETGDGQPQHF. In DNA form, the CDR3 reads TGTGCCATCAGTGAAACAGGGGACGGACAGCCCCAGCATTTT.

The chain couples TRBV7-3 to TRBJ1-2, with D maybe TRBD1 (5 bases). The CDR3 consists of 13 residues. The germline V gene has CDR1 SGHTA and CDR2 FQGTGA. V dropped 0 bases and J dropped 7 bases, with 9 bases sitting between them. For the CDR3, the DNA is TGTGCCAGCAGCTTAACGAGGGGAAGTGGCTACACCTTC. Translating gives CASSLTRGSGYTF.